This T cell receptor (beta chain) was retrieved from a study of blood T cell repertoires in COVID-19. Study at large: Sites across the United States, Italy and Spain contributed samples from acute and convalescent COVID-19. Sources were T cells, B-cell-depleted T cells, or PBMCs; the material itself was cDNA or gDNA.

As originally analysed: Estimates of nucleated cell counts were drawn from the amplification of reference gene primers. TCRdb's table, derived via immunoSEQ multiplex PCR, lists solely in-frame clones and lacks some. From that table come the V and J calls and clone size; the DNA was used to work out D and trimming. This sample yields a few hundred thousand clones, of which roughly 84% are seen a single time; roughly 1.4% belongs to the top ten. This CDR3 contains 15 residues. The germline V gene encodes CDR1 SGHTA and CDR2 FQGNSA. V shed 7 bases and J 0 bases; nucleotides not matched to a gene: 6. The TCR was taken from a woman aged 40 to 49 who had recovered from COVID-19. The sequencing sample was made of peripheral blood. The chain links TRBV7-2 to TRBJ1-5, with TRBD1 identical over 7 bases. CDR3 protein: CASKAGGYSNQPQHF. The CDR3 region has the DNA TGTGCCAGCAAGGCAGGGGGGTATAGCAATCAGCCCCAGCATTTT.